The clone carrying this TCR beta chain was observed a few times. Its specificity is not known. This sample was included in a study of early stage breast cancer tumors. Study-level information: ER+/PR+/HER2- status applied to about 70% of the 16 invasive breast tumors. General study findings and limits: Compared with adjacent normal breast tissue, tumors showed around 2.7-fold greater T cell density and higher clonality.

Often roughly 95-320 mg of normal breast tissue was needed for DNA. Repertoires were generated with immunoSEQ multiplex PCR, while TCRdb's copy carries only in-frame clones and drops some. The sample carries some 6,000 clones, under 70% recorded once. V was trimmed by 4 bases and J by 2 bases, leaving 13 bases between them. Germline loops: CDR1 SGHKS, CDR2 YYEKEE (reference sequence). The CDR3 loop spans 14 amino acids. The source of this sequence is a person aged 55-75 years with breast cancer. This chain uses TRBV5-5 with TRBJ2-7, with D possibly TRBD1 on 6 matching bases. The specimen sequenced was normal breast tissue next to the tumor. CDR3 coding DNA: TGTGCCAGCAGCCCGGCGGCAGGGGCCTACGAGCAGTACTTC. Translation gives CASSPAAGAYEQYF.